This TCR beta chain comes out of a study of cytomegalovirus exposure and HLA in healthy donors. This clone has only one observation. This CDR3 is 17 amino acids long. Trimming at V came to 5 bases and at J to 0 bases, leaving 6 bases not matched to a gene. CDR1 is LNHDA and CDR2 is SQIVND in the germline V gene (reference sequence). The study ran its PCR with 60 Vbeta and 13 Jbeta primers. Sequencing used immunoSEQ multiplex PCR; TCRdb keeps in-frame clones, though not all of them. Of about 150,000 clones detected, roughly 74% appear once; the ten largest clones hold roughly 2.8%. The chain is built from TRBV19 and TRBJ1-5, with 11 bases matching TRBD1. The clonotype was recovered from a man aged 18-30 years in good health and CMV-seronegative. Sequencing input: PBMCs. This chain's CDR3 is CASSPDRGLTSNQPQHF. The CDR3 DNA sequence: TGTGCCAGTAGTCCGGACAGGGGGCTCACTAGCAATCAGCCCCAGCATTTT.